A single sample gave rise to the 21 T cell receptor beta chains below, sequenced in a study of CD4 T cells in relation to SARS-CoV-2 and coronaviruses. Produced via immunoSEQ multiplex PCR; TCRdb's table is partial and in-frame only. The sample yields under 65,000 clones, roughly 89% seen once. The unexposed donors gave CD4+ T cells in 2011-2018, prior to COVID-19. Source material: memory CD4+ T cells from PBMCs. The receptor source for this set is a human donor in good health.

The chain employs TRBV4-2 and TRBJ2-5; 8 nucleotides agree with TRBD2. This CDR3 spans 14 amino acids. In germline, CDR1 is LGHNA, CDR2 YNFKEQ. Trimming at V came to 4 bases and at J to 4 bases, leaving 5 bases not matched to a gene. The CDR3 DNA reads TGTGCCAGCAGCCTTCGGCTAGCGGGAGAGACCCAGTACTTC. Translated, it gives CASSLRLAGETQYF.

The chain is built from TRBV19 and TRBJ1-5, with 7 bases fitting TRBD1. The V gene end was trimmed by 4 bases and the J gene end by 7 bases; junction bases not matched to a gene: 7. The CDR3 runs 14 residues. Germline V lookup: CDR1 LNHDA, CDR2 SQIVND (reference sequence). The CDR3 DNA reads as TGTGCCAGTAGTACCCGGGACAGTTTACAGCCCCAGCATTTT. This sequence encodes CASSTRDSLQPQHF.

V is TRBV3-1 (or the pseudogene TRBV3-2) and J is TRBJ2-5; weak D call: TRBD1 (6 bases). Germline V lookup: CDR1 LGHDT, CDR2 YNNKEL (reference sequence). V dropped 4 bases and J dropped 4 bases, with 19 bases sitting between them. The CDR3 runs 16 residues. This CDR3 reads CASSPHKPLGGETQYF. CDR3 nucleotide sequence: TGTGCCAGCAGCCCTCACAAACCTCTAGGGGGAGAGACCCAGTACTTC.

This chain links TRBV5-1 with TRBJ2-5; 8 nucleotides line up with TRBD1. The CDR3 is 15 amino acids. Germline V gene sequence: CDR1 SGHRS, CDR2 YFSETQ. The V segment lost 1 base and the J segment 4 bases; nucleotides outside the gene matches: 6. The CDR3, as DNA: TGCGCCAGCAGCTTGACAGGGGGAGCGGTAGAGACCCAGTACTTC. Protein product: CASSLTGGAVETQYF.

The gene calls are TRBV30 and TRBJ2-2, with a possible D match to TRBD1 (6 bases). V dropped 3 bases and J dropped 4 bases, with 15 bases sitting between them. Germline CDR1 reads GTSNPN; CDR2 reads SVGIG (reference sequence). The CDR3 sequence is 15 residues long. The CDR3 region has the DNA TGTGCCTGGAGCCGTTTGGGCAGGGGCACCGGGGAGCTGTTTTTT. Protein product: CAWSRLGRGTGELFF.

The J gene is TRBJ1-2, the V gene TRBV12-3 or TRBV12-4; 7 positions match TRBD1. This CDR3 has 13 amino acids. V was pared by 7 bases and J by 3 bases, with 5 bases of the junction left unmatched. Here the CDR3 DNA reads TGTGCCAGCACCACAGGGGAATACTATGGCTACACCTTC. Translating gives CASTTGEYYGYTF.

The chain carries TRBV13 and TRBJ2-7, with D possibly TRBD2 on 7 matching bases. Germline CDR1 is PRHDT and CDR2 is FYEKMQ (reference sequence). Trimming pared 1 base from V and 3 bases from J, leaving 13 bases between. The CDR3 spans 15 residues. CDR3 amino acids: CASSLDGGARYEQYF. CDR3 DNA sequence: TGTGCCAGCAGCTTAGATGGGGGGGCACGCTACGAGCAGTACTTC. The complete variable domain, with remaining parts taken from reference TRBV13 and TRBJ2-7, reads AAGVIQSPRHLIKEKRETATLKCYPIPRHDTVYWYQQGPGQDPQFLISFYEKMQSDKGSIPDRFSAQQFSDYHSELNMSSLELGDSALYFCASSLDGGARYEQYFGPGTRLTVT.

The chain uses TRBV5-6 and TRBJ1-2, with a weak D call TRBD1 (5 bases). V was cut by 3 bases and J by 3 bases, with 15 bases left in between. Germline loops: CDR1 SGHDT, CDR2 YYEEEE. CDR3 length equals 15 residues. CDR3 loop: CASSSLGRGDYGYTF. CDR3 coding DNA: TGTGCCAGCAGCTCCTTAGGACGGGGCGACTATGGCTACACCTTC.

The V call is TRBV27, the J call TRBJ2-1; 9 bases are shared with TRBD2. CDR3 length equals 16 residues. Germline V gene lookup returns CDR1 MNHEY and CDR2 SMNVEV (reference sequence). Trimming removed 1 base from V and 10 bases from J; junction bases left unmatched: 11. CDR3: CASSLFRTSEPWEQFF. Here the CDR3 DNA reads TGTGCCAGCAGTTTATTCCGGACTAGCGAACCTTGGGAGCAGTTCTTC.

This sequence joins TRBV7-9 and TRBJ1-4; 9 nucleotides agree with TRBD1. The ends lost 0 bases at V and 5 bases at J; junction bases unmatched: 1. CDR1 SEHNR and CDR2 FQNEAQ come from the germline V gene (reference sequence). The CDR3 covers 15 residues. CDR3 nucleotides: TGTGCCAGCAGCTTAGCCGGGACAGGGAATGAAAAACTGTTTTTT. Translation: CASSLAGTGNEKLFF.

The chain is built from TRBV29-1 and TRBJ1-2; D call uncertain. The CDR3 has 14 amino acids. Germline loops: CDR1 SQVTM, CDR2 ANQGSEA. The V end lost 3 bases, the J end lost 0 bases, and 11 bases lay between the germline ends. CDR3 DNA: TGCAGCGTTGACGCTGGGGTGGCTAACTATGGCTACACCTTC. Translated, it gives CSVDAGVANYGYTF.

The chain is built from TRBV5-4 and TRBJ2-7; 7 nucleotides align to TRBD1. Germline CDR1 SGHNT, CDR2 YYREEE (reference sequence). This CDR3 region has 14 residues. The trim removed 4 bases at V and 5 bases at J, leaving 9 bases unmatched. CDR3 residues: CASSPQGVRNEQYF. For the CDR3, the DNA is TGTGCCAGCAGCCCCCAGGGGGTTAGGAACGAGCAGTACTTC.

This chain joins TRBV19 and TRBJ2-3, with TRBD1 matching 9 bases. With 9 bases clipped from V and 5 bases from J, the junction kept 12 bases outside the gene matches. Looked up from germline, CDR1 is LNHDA and CDR2 is SQIVND (reference sequence). CDR3 size: 15 residues. The chain's CDR3 is CASQEQGAVGDTQYF. The DNA of the CDR3 is TGTGCCAGCCAAGAACAGGGGGCTGTGGGAGATACGCAGTATTTT. Together with reference TRBV19 and TRBJ2-3, the CDR3 gives the full variable domain: DGGITQSPKYLFRKEGQNVTLSCEQNLNHDAMYWYRQDPGQGLRLIYYSQIVNDFQKGDIAEGYSVSREKKESFPLTVTSAQKNPTAFYLCASQEQGAVGDTQYFGPGTRLTVL.

In nucleotides, the CDR3 is TGTGCCAGCAGACGTCACCGGGACAGGGACGGCTACACCTTC. Translating it yields CASRRHRDRDGYTF. The V and J genes are TRBV28 and TRBJ1-2, with TRBD1 identical over 9 bases. Germline CDR1 MDHEN, CDR2 SYDVKM. V was clipped by 6 bases and J by 8 bases; unmatched bases: 10. This CDR3 contains 14 residues.

The chain has TRBV29-1 and TRBJ2-5; a possible D gene is TRBD1 (5 bases). The CDR3 is 14 residues long. Per the germline V gene, CDR1 is SQVTM and CDR2 is ANQGSEA. V lost 8 bases and J 0 bases, leaving 16 bases between the germline ends. The CDR3 nucleotides read TGCAGCACCCGTGGGGCATGGTACCAAGAGACCCAGTACTTC. Protein: CSTRGAWYQETQYF.

The gene calls are TRBV5-6 and TRBJ2-1; D is ambiguous. The V end was cut by 0 bases, the J end by 4 bases, with 5 bases between. Germline CDR1 and CDR2: SGHDT and YYEEEE. CDR3 length: 13 residues. Here the CDR3 DNA reads TGTGCCAGCAGCTTGGTCCAGTACAATGAGCAGTTCTTC. This sequence encodes CASSLVQYNEQFF.

The V call is TRBV24-1, the J call TRBJ2-6; TRBD1 aligns across 8 bases. Per the germline V gene, CDR1 is KGHDR and CDR2 is SFDVKD. J lost 4 bases, V lost 3 bases, and 10 bases had no gene match. The CDR3 contains 18 residues. CDR3 DNA: TGTGCCACCAGTGATCCACCGACAGGGGCCGGCGGGGCCAACGTCCTGACTTTC. This codes for CATSDPPTGAGGANVLTF.

The V and J genes are TRBV5-1 and TRBJ2-5, with TRBD2 matching over 10 bases. Per germline, CDR1 SGHRS and CDR2 YFSETQ. With 0 bases clipped from V and 4 bases from J, the junction kept 3 bases outside the gene matches. This CDR3 region has 15 residues. CDR3 sequence reads: CASSLASGSSETQYF. The CDR3 DNA reads TGCGCCAGCAGCTTGGCTAGCGGGAGTTCAGAGACCCAGTACTTC.

The chain carries TRBV19 and TRBJ2-2; TRBD1 or TRBD2 may be the D gene (5 bases each). CDR1 is LNHDA, CDR2 SQIVND, per germline (reference sequence). The CDR3 is 15 amino acids. Trimming left V 7 bases short and J 4 bases short, with 16 bases between. The CDR3 region has the DNA TGTGCCAGTAATACCAGGGAGTCCGGCACCGGGGAGCTGTTTTTT. Residues: CASNTRESGTGELFF.

The chain employs TRBV6-5 and TRBJ1-2, with unresolved D. Germline-derived CDR1 and CDR2 are MNHEY and SVGAGI. The V and J ends lost 7 bases and 2 bases respectively, with 14 bases between them. This CDR3 comprises 14 residues. In nucleotides, the CDR3 is TGTGCCAGCAAACGAGGCGTGGGGAACTATGGCTACACCTTC. Its protein product is CASKRGVGNYGYTF.

About this clone: Distinct nucleotide sequences in the sample also encode this CDR3. The chain carries TRBV28 and TRBJ2-7; no clear D gene. V dropped 1 base and J dropped 2 bases, with 6 bases sitting between them. The CDR3 has 13 residues. Germline assignment: CDR1 MDHEN and CDR2 SYDVKM. CDR3: CASSLSGTYEQYF. The DNA for the CDR3 is TGTGCCAGCAGTTTATCAGGAACCTACGAGCAGTACTTC.